This T cell receptor beta chain was captured by sequencing in a study of glioma-infiltrating T cells after dendritic cell vaccination. This table comes from immunoSEQ multiplex PCR, and its TCRdb copy is limited to in-frame clones, with some not included. The repertoire holds more than 95,000 clones, with 81% as singletons. Sequenced here: blood, sampled before dendritic cell vaccination. This receptor was obtained from a human donor with glioblastoma.

The CDR3 coding sequence is TGCGCCAGCAGCCACCCAGGGGGCCGCGGGTTAAGTGGAAACACCATATATTTT. Protein: CASSHPGGRGLSGNTIYF. This sequence joins TRBV4-1 and TRBJ1-3, with 8 nucleotides matching TRBD1. Losses at the gene ends were 3 bases for V and 3 bases for J; bases not matched to a gene: 13. Germline CDR1 MGHRA, CDR2 YSYEKL. This CDR3 contains 18 residues.